This passage covers 14 T cell receptor beta chains from one sample sequenced in a study of blood T cell repertoires in COVID-19. Using immunoSEQ multiplex PCR, the repertoire was profiled, and TCRdb retains in-frame clones only, with some absent. Found here are about 74,000 clones, about 90% of them singletons; the top ten hold roughly 1%. Sample: peripheral blood. The receptors were sampled from a woman between 45 and 65 years old in a cohort sampled during active COVID-19.

The chain uses TRBV29-1 and TRBJ1-2, with 11 nucleotides matching TRBD1. The germline gives CDR1 SQVTM, CDR2 ANQGSEA. CDR3 length: 13 amino acids. Unmatched junction bases numbered 8, after V lost 6 bases and J lost 8 bases. CDR3 nucleotide sequence: TGCAGCGTCGACGGACAGGGGGCCGAAGGCTACACCTTC. Protein sequence: CSVDGQGAEGYTF.

This sequence joins TRBV9 and TRBJ2-5, with 7 bases that match TRBD1. The CDR3 loop spans 14 amino acids. Germline V gene lookup returns CDR1 SGDLS and CDR2 YYNGEE. The junction had 2 bases not matched to a gene; V was cut back by 2 bases and J by 1 base. The CDR3 bases are TGTGCCAGCAGCGTCGGGACAGCCCAAGAGACCCAGTACTTC. This translates into CASSVGTAQETQYF.

The V gene is TRBV6-1, the J gene TRBJ2-4; TRBD2 agrees at 7 bases. V gave up 2 bases and J gave up 13 bases; unmatched junction bases: 5. CDR3 length equals 12 residues. Germline-derived CDR1 and CDR2 are MNHNS and SASEGT. The CDR3 spells CASSENREVQYF. Written as DNA, the CDR3 is TGTGCCAGCAGTGAAAACCGGGAGGTGCAGTACTTC.

This clone was observed a handful of times. The gene calls are TRBV6-1 and TRBJ2-7, with D possibly matching TRBD1 (6 bases). V lost 0 bases and J lost 7, with 10 bases in between. The germline CDR1 and CDR2 sequences are MNHNS and SASEGT. The CDR3 contains 13 residues. The chain's CDR3 is CASSEAGTREQYF. The CDR3 DNA follows: TGTGCCAGCAGTGAAGCCGGGACACGGGAGCAGTACTTC.

The chain combines TRBV25-1 with TRBJ1-2; 7 positions agree with TRBD1. Germline CDR1 MGHDK, CDR2 SYGVNS. V lost 2 bases to trimming and J lost 6 bases; unmatched junction nucleotides: 9. This CDR3 contains 15 residues. Here the CDR3 reads CASSEPYNRGHGYTF. The CDR3 bases are TGTGCCAGCAGTGAACCCTATAACAGGGGCCATGGCTACACCTTC.

V gene TRBV21-1 combines with J gene TRBJ2-2; the table names TRBD1, a call not compared with the DNA. TRBV21-1 is a listed pseudogene. The CDR3 loop spans 17 amino acids. The CDR3 DNA reads TGTGCCAGCAGCAAAAAGTCGGGACAGGGGTTAGGCGGGGAGCTGTTTTTT. This codes for CASSKKSGQGLGGELFF.

This CDR3 is CASSPGQGNYNEQFF. The CDR3 coding sequence is TGCGCCAGCAGCCCCGGACAGGGGAATTACAATGAGCAGTTCTTC. This chain joins TRBV5-1 and TRBJ2-1, with 9 nucleotides matching TRBD1. This CDR3 region has 15 residues. Germline assignment: CDR1 SGHRS and CDR2 YFSETQ. Germline trimming cut 4 bases from V and 4 bases from J; bases unmatched to any gene: 6.

The chain uses TRBV6-1 and TRBJ2-5; 11 nucleotides agree with TRBD1. Germline CDR1 reads MNHNS; CDR2 reads SASEGT. V shed 2 bases and J 4 bases; nucleotides not matched to a gene: 3. The CDR3 is made up of 15 amino acids. The CDR3 reads CASSEIGQGAETQYF. The CDR3 bases are TGTGCCAGCAGTGAAATAGGACAGGGGGCAGAGACCCAGTACTTC.

The chain uses TRBV28 and TRBJ2-6; TRBD1 matches 8 bases. This CDR3 is built from 16 residues. Trimming at V came to 11 bases and at J to 2 bases, leaving 11 bases not matched to a gene. The germline V gene encodes CDR1 MDHEN and CDR2 SYDVKM. The chain's CDR3 is CAGGSTGGTGANVLTF. For the CDR3, the DNA is TGTGCCGGCGGCTCTACAGGGGGTACTGGGGCCAACGTCCTGACTTTC.

The chain recombines TRBV19 with TRBJ1-2, with D perhaps TRBD1 (5 bases). V lost 2 bases to trimming and J lost 2 bases, with 12 bases between them. Germline V gene lookup returns CDR1 LNHDA and CDR2 SQIVND (reference sequence). This CDR3 has 15 residues. The CDR3 reads CASSIRSTDNYGYTF. The CDR3 nucleotides are TGTGCCAGTAGTATAAGGTCGACAGACAACTATGGCTACACCTTC.

The rearrangement uses TRBV10-2 and TRBJ1-5, with D tentatively TRBD1 (6 bases). V dropped 6 bases and J dropped 3 bases, with 15 bases sitting between them. Germline V gene data show CDR1 as WSHSY and CDR2 as SAAADI. The CDR3 has 15 residues. The CDR3 region has the DNA TGCGCCAGCAGAAGGAGGCAGGGGAACAATCAGCCCCAGCATTTT. Translated: CASRRRQGNNQPQHF.

This clone was counted once. This chain joins TRBV5-1 and TRBJ2-1, with TRBD1 matching 7 bases. After removal of 2 bases from V and 0 bases from J, the junction contained 2 bases not matched to a gene. Germline assignment: CDR1 SGHRS and CDR2 YFSETQ. The CDR3 runs 15 residues. CDR3 sequence reads: CASSFGDSSYNEQFF. CDR3 in DNA: TGCGCCAGCAGCTTTGGGGACAGCTCCTACAATGAGCAGTTCTTC.

CDR3 sequence reads: CASRPPGTLSSYEQYF. The CDR3 bases are TGTGCCAGCAGACCCCCCGGGACACTGAGCTCCTACGAGCAGTACTTC. This chain uses TRBV28 with TRBJ2-7, with D perhaps TRBD1 (6 bases). Germline V gene sequence: CDR1 MDHEN, CDR2 SYDVKM. Trimming removed 6 bases from V and 0 bases from J, with 18 bases in between. The CDR3 totals 16 residues.

The chain joins TRBV4-1 to TRBJ2-1; TRBD1 is a possible D gene (6 bases). This CDR3 comprises 15 residues. Germline CDR1 and CDR2: MGHRA and YSYEKL. Trimming pared 2 bases from V and 3 bases from J, leaving 11 bases between. The CDR3 spells CASSQPRGGYNEQFF. The CDR3 region has the DNA TGCGCCAGCAGCCAACCTAGAGGGGGCTACAATGAGCAGTTCTTC.